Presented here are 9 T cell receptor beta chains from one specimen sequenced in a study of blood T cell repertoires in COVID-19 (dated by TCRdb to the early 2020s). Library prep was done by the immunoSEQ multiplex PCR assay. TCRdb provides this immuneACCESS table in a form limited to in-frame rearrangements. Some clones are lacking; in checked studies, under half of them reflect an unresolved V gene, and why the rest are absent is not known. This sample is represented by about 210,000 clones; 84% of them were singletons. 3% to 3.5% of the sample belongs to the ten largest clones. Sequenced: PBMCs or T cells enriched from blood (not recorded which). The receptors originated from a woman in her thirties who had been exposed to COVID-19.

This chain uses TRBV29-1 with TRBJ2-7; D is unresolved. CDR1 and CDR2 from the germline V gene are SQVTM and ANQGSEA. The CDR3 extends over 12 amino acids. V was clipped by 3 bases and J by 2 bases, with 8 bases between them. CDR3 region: CSVESDPYEQYF. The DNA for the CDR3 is TGCAGCGTTGAGAGCGATCCCTACGAGCAGTACTTC.

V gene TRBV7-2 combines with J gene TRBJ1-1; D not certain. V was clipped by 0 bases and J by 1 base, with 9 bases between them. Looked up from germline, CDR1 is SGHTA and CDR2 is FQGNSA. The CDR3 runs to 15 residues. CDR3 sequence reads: CASSLAYVPNTEAFF. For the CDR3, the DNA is TGTGCCAGCAGCTTAGCCTACGTCCCGAACACTGAAGCTTTCTTT.

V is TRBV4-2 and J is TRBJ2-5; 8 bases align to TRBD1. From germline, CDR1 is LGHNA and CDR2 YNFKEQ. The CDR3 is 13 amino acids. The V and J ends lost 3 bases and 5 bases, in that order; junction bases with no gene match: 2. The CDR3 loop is CASSHRDRETQYF. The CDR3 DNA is TGTGCCAGCAGCCACCGGGACAGGGAGACCCAGTACTTC.

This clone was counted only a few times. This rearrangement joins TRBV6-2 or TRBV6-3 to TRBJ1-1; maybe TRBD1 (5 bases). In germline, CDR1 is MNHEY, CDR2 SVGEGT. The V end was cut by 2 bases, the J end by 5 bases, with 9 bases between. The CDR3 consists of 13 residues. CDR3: CASSYGAGTEAFF. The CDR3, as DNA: TGTGCCAGCAGTTACGGGGCGGGAACTGAAGCTTTCTTT.

CDR3 loop: CASSPRAGAGELFF. For the CDR3, the DNA is TGCGCCAGCAGCCCTAGGGCAGGGGCCGGGGAGCTGTTTTTT. V and J are TRBV4-1 and TRBJ2-2, with D possibly matching TRBD1 (6 bases). Germline-derived CDR1 and CDR2 are MGHRA and YSYEKL. Trimming pared 4 bases from V and 6 bases from J, leaving 12 bases between. CDR3 length: 14 amino acids.

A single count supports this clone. CDR3 region: CASSPHRIIRGDFYTEAFF. CDR3 DNA sequence: TGTGCCAGCAGCCCCCACAGGATCATCAGGGGGGATTTTTACACTGAAGCTTTCTTT. This chain links TRBV21-1 with TRBJ1-1; TRBD1 is taken as the D call from the table, unchecked against the DNA. TRBV21-1 is given as a pseudogene. The length of the CDR3 is 19 residues.

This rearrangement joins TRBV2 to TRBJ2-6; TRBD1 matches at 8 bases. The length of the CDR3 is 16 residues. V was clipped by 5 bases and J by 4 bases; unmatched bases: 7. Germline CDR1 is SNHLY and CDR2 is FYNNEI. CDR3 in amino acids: CASSQDRAGGANVLTF. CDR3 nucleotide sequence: TGTGCCAGCAGTCAGGACAGGGCGGGAGGGGCCAACGTCCTGACTTTC.

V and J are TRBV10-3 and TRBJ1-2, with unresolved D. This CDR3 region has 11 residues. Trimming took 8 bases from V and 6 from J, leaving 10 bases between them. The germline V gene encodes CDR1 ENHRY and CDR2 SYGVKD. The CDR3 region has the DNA TGTGCCATCCTCGTCGTTAATGGCTACACCTTC. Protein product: CAILVVNGYTF.

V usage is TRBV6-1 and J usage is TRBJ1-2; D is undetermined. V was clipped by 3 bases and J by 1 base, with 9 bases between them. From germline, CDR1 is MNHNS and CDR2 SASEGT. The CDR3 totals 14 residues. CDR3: CASSEQSGNYGYTF. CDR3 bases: TGTGCCAGCAGTGAGCAGTCGGGTAACTATGGCTACACCTTC.